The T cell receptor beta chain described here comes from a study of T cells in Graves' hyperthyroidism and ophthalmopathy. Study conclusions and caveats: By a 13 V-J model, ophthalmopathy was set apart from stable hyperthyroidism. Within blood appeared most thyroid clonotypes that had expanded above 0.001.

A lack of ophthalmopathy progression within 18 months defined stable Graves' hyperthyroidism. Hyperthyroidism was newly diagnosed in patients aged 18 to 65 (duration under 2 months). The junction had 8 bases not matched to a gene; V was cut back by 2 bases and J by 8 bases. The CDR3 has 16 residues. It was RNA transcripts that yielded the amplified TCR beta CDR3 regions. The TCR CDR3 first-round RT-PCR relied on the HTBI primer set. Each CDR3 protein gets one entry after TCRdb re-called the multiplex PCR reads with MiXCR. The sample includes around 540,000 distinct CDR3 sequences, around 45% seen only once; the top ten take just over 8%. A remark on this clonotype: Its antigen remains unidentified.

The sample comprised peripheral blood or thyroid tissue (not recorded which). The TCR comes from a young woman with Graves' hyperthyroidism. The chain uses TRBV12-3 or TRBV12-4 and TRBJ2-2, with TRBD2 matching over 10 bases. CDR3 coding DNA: TGTGCCAGCAGTTTAAGGCTAGCGGGAGACGGAGGGGAGCTGTTTTTT. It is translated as CASSLRLAGDGGELFF.